A single sample is the source of the 23 T cell receptor beta chains below, sequenced in a study of blood T cell repertoires in COVID-19. Using immunoSEQ multiplex PCR, the repertoire was profiled, and TCRdb retains in-frame clones only, with some absent. The sample has around 120,000 clones, approximately 86% seen once. Material for sequencing was PBMCs or T cells enriched from blood (not recorded which). The receptors derive from a woman aged 50 to 60 who had recovered from COVID-19.

The chain combines TRBV19 with TRBJ2-7; maybe TRBD2 (7 bases). Deletions cut 2 bases from V and 3 bases from J, with 14 bases between. This CDR3 comprises 15 residues. The germline V gene has CDR1 LNHDA and CDR2 SQIVND (reference sequence). The CDR3 DNA is TGTGCCAGTAGTATAAGCGGGGACACGAACTACGAGCAGTACTTC. As protein: CASSISGDTNYEQYF.

The chain employs TRBV9 and TRBJ1-1; D ambiguous. V was cut by 4 bases and J by 2 bases, with 15 bases left in between. In germline, CDR1 is SGDLS, CDR2 YYNGEE. The CDR3 loop spans 15 amino acids. CDR3 protein: CASSPRGFSNTEAFF. The CDR3 DNA reads TGTGCCAGCAGCCCACGGGGTTTTTCCAACACTGAAGCTTTCTTT. The variable domain in full, completed from reference TRBV9 and TRBJ1-1, reads DSGVTQTPKHLITATGQRVTLRCSPRSGDLSVYWYQQSLDQGLQFLIQYYNGEERAKGNILERFSAQQFPDLHSELNLSSLELGDSALYFCASSPRGFSNTEAFFGQGTRLTVV.

The V call is TRBV28, the J call TRBJ1-2; 11 nucleotides agree with TRBD1. CDR3 length: 16 residues. J lost 2 bases, V lost 3 bases, and 5 bases had no gene match. Germline CDR1 reads MDHEN; CDR2 reads SYDVKM. CDR3 amino acids: CASSLAGQGENYGYTF. CDR3 sequence (DNA): TGTGCCAGCAGTTTGGCGGGACAGGGGGAAAACTATGGCTACACCTTC.

The chain recombines TRBV7-9 with TRBJ1-2; 7 positions match TRBD1. The V gene's germline CDR1 is SEHNR and CDR2 FQNEAQ (reference sequence). The CDR3 runs 15 residues. V lost 5 bases, J lost 1 base, and 7 bases stayed unmatched. The CDR3 nucleotides read TGTGCCAGCAGCCCCGGGACAGCCAATAACTATGGCTACACCTTC. It translates to CASSPGTANNYGYTF.

This clone has more than one count but fewer than ten. The genes are TRBV12-3 or TRBV12-4 and TRBJ1-5, with no clear D. The V end was cut by 11 bases, the J end by 8 bases, with 13 bases between. This CDR3 contains 11 residues. As DNA, the CDR3 is TGTGCCTCAGTTTCGGGTAAGCCCCAGCATTTT. This gives the protein CASVSGKPQHF.

This chain connects TRBV6-6 to TRBJ1-2, with 10 nucleotides matching TRBD1. V shed 8 bases, J shed 4 bases, and the junction held 13 bases outside the gene matches. Per germline, CDR1 MNHNY and CDR2 SVGAGI (reference sequence). The CDR3 consists of 16 residues. The CDR3 sequence is CASGNPGQGSGYGYTF. CDR3 nucleotide sequence: TGTGCCAGCGGTAACCCGGGACAGGGGTCGGGCTATGGCTACACCTTC.

The gene calls are TRBV1 and TRBJ2-5; the table's D call, TRBD2, has no DNA check behind it. TRBV1 is an annotated pseudogene. The CDR3 is made up of 18 amino acids. The CDR3, as DNA: TGCACCAGCAGCCAAGAGGGCTCTAGCCCCGGAGACCTGGAGACCCAGTACTTC. It translates to CTSSQEGSSPGDLETQYF.

This chain joins TRBV4-1 and TRBJ2-2; no clear D. The CDR3 totals 14 residues. The V and J ends lost 0 bases and 6 bases respectively, with 8 bases between them. The V gene's germline CDR1 is MGHRA and CDR2 YSYEKL. The CDR3 spells CASSQDPGSGELFF. The CDR3 DNA reads as TGCGCCAGCAGCCAAGATCCCGGGTCCGGGGAGCTGTTTTTT.

This rearrangement joins TRBV3-1 (or the pseudogene TRBV3-2) to TRBJ2-3; the D gene is possibly TRBD2 (6 bases). This CDR3 is built from 16 residues. Deletions cut 4 bases from V and 1 base from J, with 15 bases between. Germline V CDR1 and CDR2: LGHDT, YNNKEL (reference sequence). DNA of the CDR3: TGTGCCAGCAGCCGGCAGTCCGGGGGAGGCACAGATACGCAGTATTTT. This codes for CASSRQSGGGTDTQYF.

The chain employs TRBV11-2 and TRBJ2-7; D might be TRBD1 (6 bases). The CDR3 spans 18 residues. Trimming stripped 2 bases from V and 4 bases from J, with 24 bases between. The germline gives CDR1 SGHAT, CDR2 FQNNGV. The CDR3 nucleotides read TGTGCCAGCAGCTTATTGTTAGGCAGGGGCGATCGTCCGTACGAGCAGTACTTC. It specifies CASSLLLGRGDRPYEQYF.

The rearrangement uses TRBV10-3 and TRBJ2-2; 7 bases match TRBD2. The trim removed 2 bases at V and 0 bases at J, leaving 3 bases unmatched. Per the germline V gene, CDR1 is ENHRY and CDR2 is SYGVKD. The CDR3 loop spans 16 amino acids. CDR3 nucleotides: TGTGCCATCAGTGAGGGCGGGGGTGCGAACACCGGGGAGCTGTTTTTT. It specifies CAISEGGGANTGELFF.

The chain combines TRBV5-4 with TRBJ1-6, with D tentatively TRBD1 (5 bases). Germline CDR1 SGHNT, CDR2 YYREEE (reference sequence). Trimming removed 3 bases from V and 10 bases from J, with 17 bases in between. There are 15 residues in the CDR3. The CDR3 region has the DNA TGTGCCAGCAGCTCCCTGCCAGGGAGGACCTCACCCCTCCACTTT. Its translation is CASSSLPGRTSPLHF.

This rearrangement joins TRBV3-1 (or the pseudogene TRBV3-2) to TRBJ1-1; the D gene is possibly TRBD1 (6 bases). Germline V gene lookup returns CDR1 LGHDT and CDR2 YNNKEL (reference sequence). The CDR3 is 14 amino acids. V was shortened by 5 bases and J by 1 base, with 11 bases between the two germline ends. The CDR3 nucleotides read TGTGCCAGCAGCACGGGACATCGGAACACTGAAGCTTTCTTT. It encodes CASSTGHRNTEAFF.

The CDR3 sequence is CASSLSRGTGAETQYF. DNA for the CDR3: TGTGCCAGCAGCCTTAGCCGGGGGACAGGTGCAGAGACCCAGTACTTC. The chain recombines TRBV3-1 (or the pseudogene TRBV3-2) with TRBJ2-5; 8 bases are a match to TRBD1. Germline loops: CDR1 LGHDT, CDR2 YNNKEL (reference sequence). CDR3 size: 16 residues. The V and J ends lost 4 bases and 4 bases, in that order; junction bases with no gene match: 11.

The rearrangement links TRBV3-1 (or the pseudogene TRBV3-2) to TRBJ1-2, with 9 bases matching TRBD1. Trimming took 0 bases from V and 7 from J; bases not matched to a gene: 3. This CDR3 is 14 amino acids long. The germline V gene has CDR1 LGHDT and CDR2 YNNKEL (reference sequence). The CDR3 region is CASSQDRGQGGYTF. In DNA form, the CDR3 reads TGTGCCAGCAGCCAAGACAGGGGACAGGGTGGCTACACCTTC.

The CDR3 protein is CASSGPGRGAYEQYF. Here the CDR3 DNA reads TGCGCCAGCAGTGGGCCGGGACGCGGGGCCTACGAGCAGTACTTC. V usage is TRBV10-2 and J usage is TRBJ2-7, with D perhaps TRBD2 (6 bases). The V gene lost 4 bases and the J gene lost 2 bases, with 15 bases spanning the gap. Per germline, CDR1 WSHSY and CDR2 SAAADI. This CDR3 comprises 15 residues.

This clone appeared once. V gene TRBV9 combines with J gene TRBJ2-2, with 7 positions matching TRBD1. Germline assignment: CDR1 SGDLS and CDR2 YYNGEE. The CDR3 is 14 residues long. After removal of 4 bases from V and 5 bases from J, the junction contained 5 bases not matched to a gene. The CDR3 is CASSPRQGTGELFF. CDR3 nucleotide sequence: TGTGCCAGCAGCCCAAGACAGGGAACCGGGGAGCTGTTTTTT.

The chain has TRBV4-3 and TRBJ2-7; 9 nucleotides line up with TRBD2. The V and J ends lost 1 base and 3 bases, in that order; junction bases with no gene match: 10. The germline V gene has CDR1 LGHNA and CDR2 YSLEER. The CDR3 sequence is 17 residues long. Here the CDR3 reads CASSQGLAGDLSYEQYF. CDR3 nucleotide sequence: TGCGCCAGCAGCCAAGGGTTAGCGGGGGACCTTAGCTACGAGCAGTACTTC.

The chain recombines TRBV5-1 with TRBJ2-1; D perhaps matches TRBD2 (7 bases). Germline lookup yields CDR1 SGHRS and CDR2 YFSETQ. Trimming stripped 7 bases from V and 8 bases from J, with 13 bases between. This CDR3 is built from 12 residues. In DNA form, the CDR3 reads TGCGCCAGCCACAGGGAGGGCGATGAGCAGTTCTTC. Encoded protein: CASHREGDEQFF.

The chain employs TRBV2 and TRBJ2-3, with 8 bases that match TRBD2. The ends lost 6 bases at V and 4 bases at J; junction bases unmatched: 18. CDR3 length: 18 amino acids. The germline V gene has CDR1 SNHLY and CDR2 FYNNEI. The CDR3 spells CASSSRRPGLGFADTQYF. In nucleotides, the CDR3 is TGTGCCAGCAGCTCACGGCGCCCGGGACTAGGGTTTGCAGATACGCAGTATTTT.

The rearrangement joins TRBV27 to TRBJ2-7; TRBD2 aligns across 8 bases. J gave up 2 bases and V 5 bases, and 5 bases lay outside the gene matches. From germline, CDR1 is MNHEY and CDR2 SMNVEV (reference sequence). The CDR3 runs 14 residues. The CDR3 nucleotides read TGTGCCAGCAGTGGAGCGGGGGAGGCCTACGAGCAGTACTTC. It encodes CASSGAGEAYEQYF.

CDR3 region: CSALGQGGSTEAFF. The CDR3 nucleotides read TGCAGCGCCCTCGGACAGGGGGGATCCACTGAAGCTTTCTTT. V and J are TRBV29-1 and TRBJ1-1, with 10 bases that match TRBD1. The V segment lost 7 bases and the J segment 4 bases; nucleotides outside the gene matches: 9. CDR1 is SQVTM, CDR2 ANQGSEA, per germline. CDR3 size: 14 residues.

The V and J genes are TRBV10-2 and TRBJ2-3; 7 bases match TRBD2. The germline gives CDR1 WSHSY, CDR2 SAAADI. The length of the CDR3 is 13 residues. The ends lost 9 bases at V and 0 bases at J; junction bases unmatched: 3. The CDR3 loop is CARSTSSTDTQYF. In nucleotides, the CDR3 is TGCGCCAGATCGACTAGCAGCACAGATACGCAGTATTTT.